Described below is a single TCR beta chain sequence and its context. Its antigen is not known. Other DNA sequences in the same sample also yield this CDR3. Libraries were prepared by immunoSEQ multiplex PCR; TCRdb keeps only in-frame clonotypes and omits some of them. Among around 96,000 clones listed, just over 85% were seen once. The CDR3 loop spans 15 amino acids. V lost 3 bases and J lost 0, with 11 bases in between. Looked up from germline, CDR1 is SGDLS and CDR2 is YYNGEE. This entry is derived from a study of T cell responses to AZD1222 COVID-19 vaccine. Study-level results: The study identified only five to seven AZD1222 recipients as seropositive at baseline. In the spike-specific TCR repertoire, nearly half reportedly target unmutated variant regions. The sample set comprised mostly white British donors with more females, and clonal diversity was possibly underestimated.

The source of this sequence is an adult who received the AZD1222 COVID-19 vaccine. This material consisted of peripheral blood, taken 28 days after the second AZD1222 dose. This chain uses TRBV9 with TRBJ2-3; a possible D gene is TRBD2 (6 bases). The CDR3 loop is CASSATSGSTDTQYF. CDR3 nucleotide sequence: TGTGCCAGCAGCGCGACCAGCGGGAGCACAGATACGCAGTATTTT.